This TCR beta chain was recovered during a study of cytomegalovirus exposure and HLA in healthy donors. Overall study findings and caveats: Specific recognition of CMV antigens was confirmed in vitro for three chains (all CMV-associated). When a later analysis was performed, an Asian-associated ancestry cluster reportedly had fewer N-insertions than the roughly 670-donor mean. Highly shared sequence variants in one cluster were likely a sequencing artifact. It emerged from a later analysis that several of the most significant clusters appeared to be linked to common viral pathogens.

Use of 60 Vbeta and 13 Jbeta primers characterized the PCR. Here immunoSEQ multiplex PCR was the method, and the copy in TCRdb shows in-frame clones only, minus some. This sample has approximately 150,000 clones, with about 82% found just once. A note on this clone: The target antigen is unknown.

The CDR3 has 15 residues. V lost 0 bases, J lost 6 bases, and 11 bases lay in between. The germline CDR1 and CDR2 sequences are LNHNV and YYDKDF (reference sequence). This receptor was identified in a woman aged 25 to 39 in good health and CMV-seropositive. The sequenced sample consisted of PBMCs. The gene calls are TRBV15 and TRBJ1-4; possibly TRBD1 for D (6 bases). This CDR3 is CATSRDVQGHEKLFF. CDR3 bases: TGTGCCACCAGCAGAGATGTACAGGGTCATGAAAAACTGTTTTTT.